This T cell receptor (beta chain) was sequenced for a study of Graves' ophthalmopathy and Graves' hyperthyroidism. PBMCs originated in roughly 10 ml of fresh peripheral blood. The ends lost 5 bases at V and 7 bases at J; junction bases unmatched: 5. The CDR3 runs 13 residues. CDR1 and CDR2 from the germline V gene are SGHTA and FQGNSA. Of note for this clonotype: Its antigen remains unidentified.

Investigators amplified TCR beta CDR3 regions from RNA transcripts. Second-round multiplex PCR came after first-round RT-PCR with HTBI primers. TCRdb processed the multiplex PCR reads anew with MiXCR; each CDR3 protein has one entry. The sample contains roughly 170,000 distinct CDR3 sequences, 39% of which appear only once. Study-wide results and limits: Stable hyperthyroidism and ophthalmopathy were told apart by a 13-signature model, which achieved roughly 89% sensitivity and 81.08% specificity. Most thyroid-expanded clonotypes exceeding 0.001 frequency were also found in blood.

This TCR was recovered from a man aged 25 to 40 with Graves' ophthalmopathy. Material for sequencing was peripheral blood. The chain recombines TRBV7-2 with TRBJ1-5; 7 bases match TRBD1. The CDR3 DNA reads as TGTGCCAGCAGCGCGACAGGGCGGCAGCCCCAGCATTTT. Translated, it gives CASSATGRQPQHF.